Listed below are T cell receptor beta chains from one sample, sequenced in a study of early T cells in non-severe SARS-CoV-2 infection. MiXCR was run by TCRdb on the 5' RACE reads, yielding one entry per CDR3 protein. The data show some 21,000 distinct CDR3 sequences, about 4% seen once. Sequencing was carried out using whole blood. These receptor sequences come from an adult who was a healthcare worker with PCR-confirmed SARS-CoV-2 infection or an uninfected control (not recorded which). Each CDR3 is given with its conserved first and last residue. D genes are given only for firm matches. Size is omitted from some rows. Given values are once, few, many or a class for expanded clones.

TGTGCCAGCAGCCCAGGCGGGGCAAGTTCCTACAATGAGCAGTTCTTC	CASSPGGASSYNEQFF	-	-	TRBV7-4	TRBJ2-1
TGTGCCATCAGTACCCCAAGCGGGGGAACGTACGAGCAGTACTTC	CAISTPSGGTYEQYF	TRBD2	many	TRBV10-3	TRBJ2-7
TGTGCCAGCAGCTTAGCATTCGGGGGGGCTTACAATGAGCAGTTCTTC	CASSLAFGGAYNEQFF	TRBD2	many	TRBV7-2	TRBJ2-1
TGTGCCAGCTCAGTGGACCGGGACGTTAACTATGGCTACACCTTC	CASSVDRDVNYGYTF	-	many	TRBV18	TRBJ1-2
TGTGCCAGCAGTGGAGGTTGGGAGTACGGCGAGACCCAGTACTTC	CASSGGWEYGETQYF	-	many	TRBV6-1	TRBJ2-5
TGCGCCAGCACCCCGGGACCGACTAACTATGGCTACACCTTC	CASTPGPTNYGYTF	-	few	TRBV4-1	TRBJ1-2
TGTGCCAGCAGCTCCGGGGCGCAGAGGGGCCATGAGCAGTTCTTC	CASSSGAQRGHEQFF	-	many	TRBV7-9	TRBJ2-1
TGCGCCAGCAGCCATTTTGGGAATGAGCAGTTCTTC	CASSHFGNEQFF	-	many	TRBV4-3	TRBJ2-1
TGCGCCAGCAGCCAAGAACCGGGACTAGCGGGGTCGGATACGCAGTATTTT	CASSQEPGLAGSDTQYF	TRBD2	many	TRBV4-3	TRBJ2-3
TGCAGTGCCGGGACAGGGGTGATAAGTAACTATGGCTACACCTTC	CSAGTGVISNYGYTF	TRBD1	few	TRBV20-1	TRBJ1-2
TGTGCCAGCAGGATACAGGGGTCACCCCTCCACTTT	CASRIQGSPLHF	TRBD1	many	TRBV6-5	TRBJ1-6
TGTGCTAGTGGTGAAGAAGGCACAGATACGCAGTATTTT	CASGEEGTDTQYF	-	medium-sized	TRBV12-5	TRBJ2-3
TGTGCCAGTAGTGGGGGAAGGTTAATCGGGGAGCTGTTTTTT	CASSGGRLIGELFF	-	many	TRBV19	TRBJ2-2
TGCGCCAGACGGACAGGCCCCGGTGATTTCTTT	CARRTGPGDFF	TRBD1	many	TRBV5-1	TRBJ1-1
TGCAGTGTGAAGGAATTGTACGAGCAGTACTTC	CSVKELYEQYF	-	many	TRBV20-1	TRBJ2-7
TGTGCCAGCAGCGTAGTCCGGGGACCTGGGGCCAACGTCCTGACTTTC	CASSVVRGPGANVLTF	-	-	TRBV9	TRBJ2-6
TGTGCCAGCAGCTCTACGGGGGTTTACGAGCAGTACTTC	CASSSTGVYEQYF	-	-	TRBV11-2	TRBJ2-7
TGCAGTGCTAGAGATCTGGGGGCGCCTTCCCCGGTTGAGCAGTTCTTC	CSARDLGAPSPVEQFF	-	many	TRBV20-1	TRBJ2-1
TGTGCCAGCAGCCCCCCGCCAGGACAGGGATCCTACGAGCAGTACTTC	CASSPPPGQGSYEQYF	TRBD1	many	TRBV6-2/TRBV6-3	TRBJ2-7
TGCAGTGCTAGAGCCGGAGTGGGCTACACCTTC	CSARAGVGYTF	-	many	TRBV20-1	TRBJ1-2
TGTGCCAGCAGCCAACGGACAGGGTATTCACCCCTCCACTTT	CASSQRTGYSPLHF	TRBD1	many	TRBV16	TRBJ1-6
TGTGCCAGCAGCCCCAGGGAGGGGTTCACCCTCCACTTT	CASSPREGFTLHF	-	many	TRBV7-2	TRBJ1-6
TGTGCCAGCTCACTAAATGGACAGGGGATCAATTCACCCCTCCACTTT	CASSLNGQGINSPLHF	TRBD1	many	TRBV18	TRBJ1-6
TGTGCCAGCAGCTCCCGCCCGCCTCTCCTAGCGGGGGGTTCCTACGAGCAGTACTTC	CASSSRPPLLAGGSYEQYF	TRBD2	many	TRBV7-2	TRBJ2-7
TGCGCCAGCAGCTTTACTTCGGACTTCTCCTACAATGAGCAGTTCTTC	CASSFTSDFSYNEQFF	-	many	TRBV5-1	TRBJ2-1
TGTGCCATCACCACACAGGGATCACTCAATGAGCAGTTCTTC	CAITTQGSLNEQFF	-	many	TRBV10-3	TRBJ2-1
TGTGCCAGCAGCAAAAAAGGGACAGGGGGTTGGTACTATGGCTACACCTTC	CASSKKGTGGWYYGYTF	-	many	TRBV21-1	TRBJ1-2
TGCAGTGCTAGACGCGGCGCTAGCGAGTACAATGAGCAGTTCTTC	CSARRGASEYNEQFF	-	-	TRBV20-1	TRBJ2-1
TGCGCCAGCAGCCCCGGGACAGGGGGTCTCGAGCAGTACTTC	CASSPGTGGLEQYF	TRBD1	many	TRBV5-1	TRBJ2-7
TGTGCCAGCAGTGAAGTCTACCCGGGACAGGCTTATGGCTACACCTTC	CASSEVYPGQAYGYTF	TRBD1	few	TRBV6-1	TRBJ1-2
TGTGCCAGCAGTCTTTCGGGACAGGGCTACGAGCAGTACTTC	CASSLSGQGYEQYF	TRBD1	many	TRBV12-3/TRBV12-4	TRBJ2-7
TGTGCCAGCAGCTTACCTGGGACTGAAGCTTTCTTT	CASSLPGTEAFF	-	many	TRBV7-9	TRBJ1-1
TGTGCCAGCAGCGTCGGGCGTGGCGGACAAGAGACCCAGTACTTC	CASSVGRGGQETQYF	-	many	TRBV9	TRBJ2-5
TGCAGCGTTGAAGATCTTCCGACTGGCGAGCAGTACTTC	CSVEDLPTGEQYF	-	many	TRBV29-1	TRBJ2-7
TGCGCCAGCAGCACCGGCCGGGGCCGCACTGAAGCTTTCTTT	CASSTGRGRTEAFF	-	many	TRBV5-1	TRBJ1-1
TGTGCCATCAGAACAGACGAGACCCAGTACTTC	CAIRTDETQYF	-	medium-sized	TRBV10-3	TRBJ2-5
TGTGCCAGCAGCTCCGGGGCCCTCATGAACACTGAAGCTTTCTTT	CASSSGALMNTEAFF	-	many	TRBV11-2	TRBJ1-1
TGTGCCAGCAGCCATGATAGTGGGACTAGCGGGGGGGCAGGGAATGAGCAGTTCTTC	CASSHDSGTSGGAGNEQFF	TRBD2	many	TRBV7-6	TRBJ2-1
TGTGCCACCCTGGGTGCTGGCTACACCTTC	CATLGAGYTF	-	medium-sized	TRBV19	TRBJ1-2
TGTGCCAGCAGCTTAATCGGGCTTGCTATGTACTTC	CASSLIGLAMYF	-	many	TRBV7-2	TRBJ2-7
TGTGCCAGCAGCCAAATGATGGATCAGCCCCAGCATTTT	CASSQMMDQPQHF	-	few	TRBV16	TRBJ1-5
TGCAGCGCCACGGACAGGGGCCACGGGGAGCTGTTTTTT	CSATDRGHGELFF	TRBD1	few	TRBV29-1	TRBJ2-2
TGTGCCAGCAGGACAGGGTACGGGGCCAACGTCCTGACTTTC	CASRTGYGANVLTF	TRBD1	many	TRBV7-3	TRBJ2-6
TGCAGTGTTTTGCTCCCAATCTCTGAAAAACTGTTTTTT	CSVLLPISEKLFF	-	many	TRBV20-1	TRBJ1-4
TGCAGCGTTGGGGCTAGCGGGGGCAGCTCCTACGAGCAGTACTTC	CSVGASGGSSYEQYF	TRBD2	many	TRBV29-1	TRBJ2-7
TGTGCCAGCAGTTCCGACACTTACCAAGAGACCCAGTACTTC	CASSSDTYQETQYF	-	few	TRBV6-5	TRBJ2-5
TGCAGCGTTGAAGCTACCAGGGGTCTTTCTAACTATGGCTACACCTTC	CSVEATRGLSNYGYTF	-	many	TRBV29-1	TRBJ1-2